Listed here are 26 T cell receptor beta chains from one sample, sequenced in a study of low-dose radiotherapy and immunotherapy resistance in tumors (dated by TCRdb to between 2021 and 2024). Sequencing instrument: Illumina MiniSeq. First-strand cDNA was synthesized using Superscript III and a set of TRAV- and TRBV-specific primers, so that both TCRalpha and TCRbeta chains were covered. A roughly 19-cycle PCR with Phusion amplified the TCRs, pairing a constant-region primer with the adapter that was attached to the V primers. Using fastp at Q25 and MiXCR, TCRdb reprocessed the public reads and kept productive beta chains. Rows merge per CDR3 protein into single entries with the most common DNA and genes. The sample data list tens of thousands of distinct CDR3 sequences, and roughly a tenth of these were observed just once. Around 0.96% of the sample is held by the ten biggest clonotypes. What the time point label conveys for this sample: before trial treatment.

Sequencing used PBMCs, obtained before treatment. These receptors were obtained from a male donor with prostate cancer.

In its sample, this clonotype was seen many times. This chain uses TRBV20-1 with TRBJ2-2; 8 nucleotides agree with TRBD2. Germline CDR1 DFQATT, CDR2 SNEGSKA (reference sequence). With V trimmed by 7 bases and J by 4 bases, 11 bases remained unmatched. The CDR3 totals 15 residues. The CDR3 is CSVPKAGGRTGELFF. The CDR3 region has the DNA TGCAGTGTCCCGAAGGCGGGAGGCCGCACCGGGGAGCTGTTTTTT.

Concerning this clonotype itself: This likely reflects a read error, since a far larger clone is one base away. The chain carries TRBV29-1 and TRBJ2-7; weak D call: TRBD2 (6 bases). The germline gives CDR1 SQVTM, CDR2 ANQGSEA. Trimming stripped 1 base from V and 7 bases from J, with 20 bases between. The CDR3 length is 15 residues. DNA for the CDR3: TGCAGCGTTGAAGGCGGGAAAGGGTCCTACAATGAGCAGTACTTC. Translating it yields CSVEGGKGSYNEQYF.

This clonotype was counted ten times or more. V gene TRBV5-4 combines with J gene TRBJ2-1; D is unclear. Germline CDR1 reads SGHNT; CDR2 reads YYREEE (reference sequence). Trimming removed 1 base at V and 7 bases at J, with 9 bases between. The CDR3 has 13 residues. This chain's CDR3 is CASSLTPSNEQFF. CDR3 bases: TGTGCCAGCAGCTTGACTCCCAGTAATGAGCAGTTCTTC.

With regard to this clonotype: Given a much more abundant clone one base away, this may be a read error. The genes are TRBV20-1 and TRBJ1-5; D is uncertain. The CDR3 spans 11 residues. The germline gives CDR1 DFQATT, CDR2 SNEGSKA (reference sequence). The CDR3 sequence: CGGSTMAAQHF. The CDR3 DNA is TGCGGCGGATCGACCATGGCGGCCCAGCATTTT.

This clonotype occurred many times. The chain joins TRBV4-2 to TRBJ1-2; D is unclear. Germline V gives CDR1 LGHNA, CDR2 YNFKEQ. V was cut by 0 bases and J by 4 bases, with 12 bases left in between. The CDR3 extends over 15 amino acids. The CDR3 bases are TGTGCCAGCAGCCAAGATTCGCCAGTCGCCTATGGCTACACCTTC. It codes for CASSQDSPVAYGYTF.

Many counts were recorded for this clonotype. The V gene is TRBV18, the J gene TRBJ2-3; D unclear. Looked up from germline, CDR1 is KGHSH and CDR2 is LQKENI. V lost 6 bases and J 5 bases, leaving 12 bases between the germline ends. The CDR3 extends over 13 amino acids. The CDR3 region has the DNA TGTGCCAGCTCGTTAGGACGGATAGATACGCAGTATTTT. Its translation: CASSLGRIDTQYF.

This clonotype was seen many times. The rearrangement links TRBV7-4 to TRBJ2-1; possible D gene TRBD2, 6 bases. CDR3 length: 13 amino acids. Germline V lookup: CDR1 SGHVT, CDR2 SQSDAQ. V dropped 9 bases and J dropped 9 bases, with 18 bases sitting between them. The CDR3 sequence: CARGGAANSEQFF. CDR3 bases: TGTGCCAGGGGCGGGGCTGCGAACTCTGAGCAGTTCTTC.

This clonotype was seen repeatedly, ten times or more. The rearrangement joins TRBV12-3 or TRBV12-4 to TRBJ2-6; D not certain. The length of the CDR3 is 15 residues. V gave up 3 bases and J gave up 4 bases, with 10 bases separating them. The CDR3 is CASSFGYLGANVLTF. The CDR3 DNA reads TGTGCCAGCAGTTTTGGGTACCTCGGGGCCAACGTCCTGACTTTC.

Regarding this clonotype: A read error is the likely source, as a far larger clone sits one nucleotide away. The chain has TRBV5-3 and TRBJ2-7; D remains ambiguous. TRBV5-3 is annotated as an ORF whose role is uncertain. This CDR3 has 15 residues. The CDR3 DNA sequence: TGTGCCAGCAGCTTGGTTGGCAGGAGCGCCTACGAGCAGTACTTC. Translated: CASSLVGRSAYEQYF.

This clonotype has ten or more counts. This chain joins TRBV28 and TRBJ2-5, with 11 bases aligning to TRBD2. Germline V lookup: CDR1 MDHEN, CDR2 SYDVKM. This CDR3 contains 18 residues. Trimming took 3 bases from V and 3 from J; bases not matched to a gene: 12. This chain's CDR3 is CASSFRPPTSGGKETQYF. CDR3 coding DNA: TGTGCCAGCAGTTTCCGGCCTCCTACTAGCGGGGGAAAAGAGACCCAGTACTTC.

Many counts were recorded for this clonotype. The chain carries TRBV29-1 and TRBJ2-5; possible D gene TRBD2, 6 bases. The CDR3 extends over 15 amino acids. Per the germline V gene, CDR1 is SQVTM and CDR2 is ANQGSEA. The V and J ends lost 4 bases and 0 bases respectively, with 15 bases between them. CDR3 amino acids: CSVVEGASYQETQYF. The CDR3 DNA sequence: TGCAGCGTTGTGGAGGGCGCATCGTACCAAGAGACCCAGTACTTC.

This clonotype showed up many times. The chain combines TRBV18 with TRBJ1-6; no reliable D call. The CDR3 is 13 residues long. The V gene's germline CDR1 is KGHSH and CDR2 LQKENI. Trimming removed 4 bases at V and 10 bases at J, with 11 bases between. CDR3 in amino acids: CASSLHDRSPLHF. CDR3 coding DNA: TGTGCCAGCTCACTACACGACCGATCACCCCTCCACTTT.

The chain has TRBV28 and TRBJ2-7, with 7 bases identical to TRBD2. CDR3 size: 16 residues. From germline, CDR1 is MDHEN and CDR2 SYDVKM. Germline trimming cut 5 bases from V and 5 bases from J; bases unmatched to any gene: 15. The CDR3 DNA sequence: TGTGCCAGCAGTCCCCTGGGGAGGGGAGCTGGCCACGAGCAGTACTTC. Amino acid sequence: CASSPLGRGAGHEQYF.

The sample holds many counts of this clonotype. This chain links TRBV27 with TRBJ1-6, with 8 bases fitting TRBD1. V lost 6 bases, J lost 8 bases, and 6 bases stayed unmatched. The CDR3 extends over 14 amino acids. Per the germline V gene, CDR1 is MNHEY and CDR2 is SMNVEV (reference sequence). The CDR3 bases are TGTGCCAGCAGCCCAGGGACAGGTTATTCACCCCTCCACTTT. It is translated as CASSPGTGYSPLHF.

This clonotype has ten or more counts. The chain has TRBV4-1 and TRBJ1-5; D is unclear. The V and J ends lost 0 bases and 2 bases respectively, with 14 bases between them. The germline V gene has CDR1 MGHRA and CDR2 YSYEKL. The CDR3 loop spans 17 amino acids. Written as DNA, the CDR3 is TGCGCCAGCAGCCAAGAGATCTCGGTCATGGGCAATCAGCCCCAGCATTTT. The encoded protein is CASSQEISVMGNQPQHF.

This clonotype was seen at least ten times. The chain is built from TRBV19 and TRBJ2-7; perhaps TRBD1 as D (5 bases). The CDR3 is 15 amino acids. The V end was cut by 3 bases, the J end by 5 bases, with 17 bases between. Looked up from germline, CDR1 is LNHDA and CDR2 is SQIVND (reference sequence). For the CDR3, the DNA is TGTGCCAGTAGTATGCCCACAGGCCTGGGGAACGAGCAGTACTTC. It specifies CASSMPTGLGNEQYF.

This clonotype was found many times. The rearrangement uses TRBV6-2 or TRBV6-3 and TRBJ2-3, with TRBD1 matching 7 bases. This CDR3 is 13 amino acids long. V lost 6 bases to trimming and J lost 4 bases; unmatched junction nucleotides: 4. The V gene's germline CDR1 is MNHEY and CDR2 SVGEGT. DNA of the CDR3: TGTGCCAGCAGACGGGACAGCTCAGATACGCAGTATTTT. Residues: CASRRDSSDTQYF.

This clonotype was observed many times. This sequence joins TRBV6-2 or TRBV6-3 and TRBJ1-4; no clear D gene. Germline-derived CDR1 and CDR2 are MNHEY and SVGEGT. V lost 0 bases, J lost 7 bases, and 12 bases lay in between. The CDR3 extends over 15 amino acids. Here the CDR3 DNA reads TGTGCCAGCAGTTACTCCCGGCCGAGTGGTGAAAAACTGTTTTTT. It translates to CASSYSRPSGEKLFF.

This clonotype appeared many times. J is TRBJ2-7 and V is TRBV18; 8 bases match TRBD1. With 4 bases clipped from V and 5 bases from J, the junction kept 7 bases outside the gene matches. The CDR3 extends over 14 amino acids. CDR1 and CDR2 from the germline V gene are KGHSH and LQKENI. CDR3 sequence (DNA): TGTGCCAGCTCACTACGGGACAGGAGGGACGAGCAGTACTTC. Residues: CASSLRDRRDEQYF.

The sample holds many counts of this clonotype. V is TRBV28 and J is TRBJ1-2; the D gene is possibly TRBD1 (6 bases). The CDR3 is made up of 14 amino acids. Germline-derived CDR1 and CDR2 are MDHEN and SYDVKM. V was cut by 3 bases and J by 6 bases, with 14 bases left in between. CDR3 coding DNA: TGTGCCAGCAGTTTGAGGGACACCCCGCATGGCTACACCTTC. This codes for CASSLRDTPHGYTF.

This clonotype was found many times. The rearrangement joins TRBV20-1 to TRBJ1-2; no definite D call. This CDR3 contains 11 residues. The V end was cut by 8 bases, the J end by 8 bases, with 15 bases between. Germline CDR1 is DFQATT and CDR2 is SNEGSKA (reference sequence). The CDR3 spells CSSETLKGYTF. CDR3 coding DNA: TGCAGTTCGGAAACGTTGAAGGGCTACACCTTC.

This clonotype was seen at least ten times. The chain employs TRBV7-9 and TRBJ1-1, with a tentative D call TRBD1 (5 bases). The CDR3 length is 13 residues. From germline, CDR1 is SEHNR and CDR2 FQNEAQ (reference sequence). V lost 6 bases and J 1 base, leaving 9 bases between the germline ends. The CDR3 DNA is TGTGCCAGCAGATCGACAGAGAACACTGAAGCTTTCTTT. Amino acid sequence: CASRSTENTEAFF.

This clonotype was observed many times. This rearrangement joins TRBV20-1 to TRBJ2-3; 7 positions agree with TRBD2. Germline V gene data show CDR1 as DFQATT and CDR2 as SNEGSKA (reference sequence). J was trimmed by 0 bases and V by 0 bases; bases with no gene match: 6. This CDR3 spans 16 amino acids. The CDR3 region is CSARDILAASTDTQYF. The CDR3 DNA is TGCAGTGCTAGAGATATCCTAGCGGCTAGCACAGATACGCAGTATTTT.

The sample holds many counts of this clonotype. The chain uses TRBV6-6 and TRBJ2-3; D gene ambiguous. Germline loops: CDR1 MNHNY, CDR2 SVGAGI (reference sequence). The CDR3 length is 18 residues. The V gene lost 0 bases and the J gene lost 0 bases, with 16 bases spanning the gap. The CDR3 nucleotides are TGTGCCAGCAGTTACTCTCGGGTAGCCCGTCTTAGCACAGATACGCAGTATTTT. Its protein product is CASSYSRVARLSTDTQYF.

This clonotype was observed at least ten times. The CDR3 nucleotides are TGCAGCGTATCGACAGGAGCCCCCAATGAGCAGTTCTTC. It codes for CSVSTGAPNEQFF. This chain joins TRBV29-1 and TRBJ2-1, with D perhaps TRBD1 (6 bases). The ends were cut back, 6 bases at V and 6 bases at J, with 15 bases in the middle. CDR3 length equals 13 residues. From germline, CDR1 is SQVTM and CDR2 ANQGSEA.

In this sample, this clonotype turned up many times. The gene calls are TRBV5-1 and TRBJ1-3; a possible D gene is TRBD1 (6 bases). The CDR3 is 16 residues long. Germline V gene data show CDR1 as SGHRS and CDR2 as YFSETQ. V lost 0 bases and J 2 bases, leaving 12 bases between the germline ends. CDR3 amino acids: CASSLASRGTGNTIYF. The CDR3 bases are TGCGCCAGCAGCTTGGCCTCCAGGGGAACTGGAAACACCATATATTTT.